This T cell receptor (beta chain) is drawn from a study of blood T cell repertoires in COVID-19 (dated by TCRdb to about 2020). For the study in its entirety: The collaborator samples originated in the United States, Italy and Spain and spanned the acute and convalescent phases of COVID-19. The material from the prospective study consisted of cDNA or gDNA derived from T cells, B-cell-depleted T cells, or PBMCs. Deeply sampled blood TCRbeta repertoires from subjects exposed to, actively infected with, or recovered from COVID-19 were included in the dataset. The repertoires were released in a freely available public database meant as a resource for research on the immune response to SARS-CoV-2. Samples were obtained from the ongoing ImmuneRACE study (first 160 participants) and from 1,254 subjects provided by 6 global collaborators. The sample metadata nearly always contained a de-identified subject ID, COVID-19 status, age in years and sex. HLA class I and class II types, where available, came from metadata supplied by the sample provider rather than from assay-based typing. Broader findings and caveats from the paper: The quantity of clinical and demographic metadata differed by source and by participant and was supplied without curation.

The immunoSEQ Assay, a bias-controlled multiplex PCR, was used to amplify TCRbeta CDR3 regions from genomic DNA. On the study's bioinformatics: Nucleated cell counts per sample were estimated from amplification of reference gene primers within the assay. To quantify the absolute abundance of each unique TCRbeta CDR3 rearrangement, sequence reads were collapsed and filtered. For each sample, productive Simpson clonality was calculated as the square root of Simpson's diversity index over productive rearrangements. Sourced from immuneACCESS, this table was stored by TCRdb with only in-frame sequences that have V and J called. A share of the clones is absent; for the studies checked, an unresolved V gene accounts for under half, and the remainder has no known explanation. The DNA was the basis for D and trimming; V, J and clone size are from that table. The sample includes roughly 100,000 clones, with about 80% observed a single time. The ten biggest clones cover less than 11% of the sample.

Collaborating institutions collected whole blood in K2EDTA tubes following their own protocols. For TCRbeta analysis, collaborator samples were shipped as frozen whole blood, as isolated PBMCs, or as DNA extracted from either sample type. Comments on this clone: Its antigen remains unidentified. Base-call qualities are not available, and no considerably larger clone is one nucleotide away.

The TCR originated in a man between 65 and 85 years old with acute or convalescent COVID-19. Sequenced: peripheral blood.

The CDR3 protein sequence reads: CASSETGSYQPQHF. The DNA reads as follows: TGTGCCAGCAGTGAGACAGGGTCTTATCAGCCCCAGCATTTT. Here the chain combines TRBV25-1 and TRBJ1-5, and 7 bases in between align with TRBD1. Germline trimming: 3 bases from V, 5 bases from J; junction bases outside gene matches: 4. From the germline V gene, CDR1 is MGHDK and CDR2 is SYGVNS. Spanning cysteine to phenylalanine, the CDR3 consists of 14 amino acids. The retained sequence is limited to the CDR3, 42 bases, with the frame set at the first base.